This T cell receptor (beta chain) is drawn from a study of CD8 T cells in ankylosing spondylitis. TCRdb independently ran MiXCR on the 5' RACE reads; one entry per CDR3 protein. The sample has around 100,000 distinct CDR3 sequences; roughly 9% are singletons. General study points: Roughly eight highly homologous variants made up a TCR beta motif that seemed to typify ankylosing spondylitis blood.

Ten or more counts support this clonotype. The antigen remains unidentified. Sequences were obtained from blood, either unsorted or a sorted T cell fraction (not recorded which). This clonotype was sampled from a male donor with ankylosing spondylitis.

The CDR3 nucleotides are TGTGCCAGCAGCTCAGAACTAGCGGGGAACTTTTACAATGAGCAGTTCTTC. Amino acid sequence: CASSSELAGNFYNEQFF. The chain uses TRBV11-2 and TRBJ2-1, with 10 positions matching TRBD2. The length of the CDR3 is 17 residues. Germline V gene sequence: CDR1 SGHAT, CDR2 FQNNGV. J gave up 4 bases and V 4 bases, and 10 bases lay outside the gene matches. The full variable domain, with the rest looked up from reference TRBV11-2 and TRBJ2-1, is EAGVAQSPRYKIIEKRQSVAFWCNPISGHATLYWYQQILGQGPKLLIQFQNNGVVDDSQLPKDRFSAERLKGVDSTLKIQPAKLEDSAVYLCASSSELAGNFYNEQFFGPGTRLTVL.